Listed below are T cell receptor beta chains from one sample, sequenced in a study of OX40 agonist ivuxolimab in advanced cancers. Produced via immunoSEQ multiplex PCR; TCRdb's table is partial and in-frame only. The table lists around 95,000 clones, 90% of them singletons. Sequences were derived from CD4+ or CD8+ T cells sorted from blood, sampled in a trial of the OX40 agonist ivuxolimab. These receptors came from an adult with an advanced solid tumor such as melanoma, head and neck, liver or kidney cancer. The conserved cysteine and the conserved F or W are not part of the CDR3 here.

TRBV11-2	TRBJ1-1	ASSWVDATN
TRBV6-1	TRBJ1-1	ASSVPVLNTEAF
TRBV5-1	TRBJ2-4	ASSLGTRKTKNIQY
TRBV18	TRBJ2-3	ASSPGIVGTDTQY
TRBV5-6	TRBJ2-7	ASSFSGSINEQY
TRBV28	TRBJ2-1	ASSFGQGNRNEQF
TRBV11-2	TRBJ1-3	ASSLELTRTGTGNTIY
TRBV18	TRBJ1-5	ASSPGVGGNQPQH
TRBV13	TRBJ1-1	ASSKPGGATEAF
TRBV19	TRBJ2-3	ASMVGGVADTQY
TRBV28	TRBJ1-4	ASSVERSGEKLF
TRBV6-5	TRBJ2-3	ASSSQGTDTQY
TRBV28	TRBJ2-5	ASSDRAGKQY
TRBV11-2	TRBJ2-1	ASSLDRGSDEQF
TRBV5-5	TRBJ1-1	ASSFKAENTEAF
TRBV5-1	TRBJ2-3	ASSLDGAAGDTQY
TRBV6-1	TRBJ1-5	AAKGSVNQPQH
TRBV7-2	TRBJ1-3	ASSTRDRGSSYY
TRBV11-3	TRBJ2-2	ARSLATGTGGELF
TRBV27	TRBJ2-5	ASGWRGPSETQY
TRBV5-4	TRBJ1-4	ASSPEPGERSEKLF
TRBV28	TRBJ1-3	ATMTVGDNSGNTIY
TRBV5-1	TRBJ2-6	ASSFDNAGANVLT
TRBV19	TRBJ1-5	ASIPRGRRGQPQH
TRBV27	TRBJ2-1	ASSPRLVNEQF
TRBV5-1	TRBJ2-7	ASSLEPGQPYEQY
TRBV19	TRBJ1-2	ASSQGPSGYT
TRBV28	TRBJ2-5	ASSLQGSGETQY
TRBV2	TRBJ2-1	ASTGTGGSYNEQF
TRBV4-2	TRBJ2-3	ASSQVSTDTQY
TRBV12-1	TRBJ2-7	ASSGMTGTHEQY
TRBV4-2	TRBJ1-4	ASSQVGTPATNEKLF
TRBV30	TRBJ2-2	AWSPSLVGTGELF
TRBV7-2	TRBJ2-7	ASSSRLAVTKQY
TRBV19	TRBJ2-3	ASRTSSGSQTDTQY
TRBV5-4	TRBJ1-1	AEGSRGRGFSEAF
TRBV9	TRBJ2-1	ASSVSPGGVHEQF
TRBV29-1	TRBJ2-7	SVRRLGGYEQY
TRBV18	TRBJ2-5	ASSPVPQGTQY
TRBV6-1	TRBJ2-2	ASSVAGKSTGELF
TRBV18	TRBJ2-2	ASSPPGELF
TRBV7-3	TRBJ2-2	ASSSRDSRTGELF
TRBV5-1	TRBJ2-7	ASSVSIGDRLYEQY
TRBV10-3	TRBJ2-2	AISEPPGELF
TRBV6-5	TRBJ2-7	ASSYRADYEQY
TRBV19	TRBJ2-1	ASSMTGVPNEQF
TRBV30	TRBJ2-7	ASTGSLTYEQY
TRBV6-1	TRBJ1-5	ASSEAIYPSRKQPQH
TRBV28	TRBJ1-1	ASSPGTDIEAF
TRBV28	TRBJ2-6	ASSLTSGMSGANVLT
TRBV11-1	TRBJ2-7	ASSFSIFGGGDEQY
TRBV2	TRBJ1-6	ASSVYRADSYNSPLH
TRBV21-1	TRBJ2-7	ASRTGGYEQY
TRBV29-1	TRBJ2-7	SVGFRSSGSSYEQY
TRBV2	TRBJ1-4	ASSLTGFEKLF
TRBV19	TRBJ1-4	ASRDSGALNEKLF
TRBV11-2	TRBJ2-5	ASSLDGVQTQY